These 20 T cell receptor beta chains were sequenced from one sample in a study of T cells in pancreatic ductal adenocarcinoma. No neoadjuvant therapy was given to the selected pancreatic ductal adenocarcinoma patients before their surgery. Assay used: immunoSEQ multiplex PCR; TCRdb lists only in-frame clones, some missing. The sample has approximately 97,000 clones; nearly 95% are singletons. Sequencing was performed on PBMCs. These receptors originate from a human donor with pancreatic ductal adenocarcinoma.

CDR3 in DNA: TGTGCCAGCAGCTTAGAGGGCGGGAGGGCCTACAATGAGCAGTTCTTC. Protein product: CASSLEGGRAYNEQFF. This rearrangement joins TRBV11-2 to TRBJ2-1; 9 bases map to TRBD2. CDR3 length: 16 amino acids. Germline loops: CDR1 SGHAT, CDR2 FQNNGV. Germline trimming cut 0 bases from V and 2 bases from J; bases unmatched to any gene: 2. Combining the CDR3 with reference TRBV11-2 and TRBJ2-1 gives the whole variable domain EAGVAQSPRYKIIEKRQSVAFWCNPISGHATLYWYQQILGQGPKLLIQFQNNGVVDDSQLPKDRFSAERLKGVDSTLKIQPAKLEDSAVYLCASSLEGGRAYNEQFFGPGTRLTVL.

The V and J genes are TRBV27 and TRBJ2-7, with 14 nucleotides matching TRBD2. Losses at the gene ends were 2 bases for V and 4 bases for J; bases not matched to a gene: 7. CDR1 MNHEY and CDR2 SMNVEV come from the germline V gene (reference sequence). CDR3 length equals 17 residues. The CDR3 loop reads CASSLMGTSGSRYEQYF. The CDR3 nucleotides read TGTGCCAGCAGTTTAATGGGGACTAGCGGGAGTCGGTACGAGCAGTACTTC.

With regard to this clone: It is unclear where the CDR3 begins or ends on the DNA, so no DNA is shown, and the CDR3 is as TCRdb lists it. This chain connects TRBV21-1 to TRBJ2-1; the D call of TRBD1 is as the table states it, not checked on the DNA. TRBV21-1 is classified as a pseudogene. The CDR3 has 17 amino acids, counting both end residues. This chain's CDR3 is CASSKVGAGSSYNEQFF.

In this sample, this clone turned up once. This sequence joins TRBV19 and TRBJ1-5; D not certain. The CDR3 is 14 residues long. V dropped 5 bases and J dropped 0 bases, with 8 bases sitting between them. From germline, CDR1 is LNHDA and CDR2 SQIVND (reference sequence). CDR3 amino acids: CASSREYSNQPQHF. The CDR3 region has the DNA TGTGCCAGTAGTCGGGAGTATAGCAATCAGCCCCAGCATTTT.

The V gene is TRBV30, the J gene TRBJ1-1; 7 nucleotides agree with TRBD1. Unmatched junction bases numbered 2, after V lost 1 base and J lost 3 bases. From germline, CDR1 is GTSNPN and CDR2 SVGIG (reference sequence). CDR3 size: 13 residues. This CDR3 is CAWSGQGYTEAFF. The CDR3 coding sequence is TGTGCCTGGAGTGGACAGGGTTACACTGAAGCTTTCTTT.

The chain carries TRBV9 and TRBJ2-5; 13 bases map to TRBD2. The germline V gene has CDR1 SGDLS and CDR2 YYNGEE. Trimming removed 1 base from V and 2 bases from J; junction bases left unmatched: 11. The CDR3 has 19 residues. CDR3 amino acids: CASSVTGTSGVGVQETQYF. Here the CDR3 DNA reads TGTGCCAGCAGCGTAACCGGGACTAGCGGGGTGGGGGTACAAGAGACCCAGTACTTC.

The chain carries TRBV11-1 and TRBJ1-2; 10 bases align to TRBD1. Losses at the gene ends were 5 bases for V and 4 bases for J; bases not matched to a gene: 7. CDR3 length equals 15 residues. Looked up from germline, CDR1 is SGHAT and CDR2 is FQDESV (reference sequence). CDR3 DNA: TGTGCCAGCAGCCCATACCGGGACAGGGGCTATGGCTACACCTTC. As protein: CASSPYRDRGYGYTF.

The J gene is TRBJ1-2, the V gene TRBV10-3, with TRBD1 identical over 8 bases. The CDR3 runs 12 residues. V lost 7 bases to trimming and J lost 8 bases; unmatched junction nucleotides: 6. Germline values: CDR1 ENHRY, CDR2 SYGVKD. CDR3 residues: CAITSQGDGYTF. The CDR3 nucleotides read TGTGCCATCACTTCACAGGGGGACGGCTACACCTTC.

This chain links TRBV2 with TRBJ1-2; the D gene is possibly TRBD1 (6 bases). The CDR3 contains 12 residues. Trimming cost V 6 bases and J 6 bases, with 11 bases left between them. Germline V gene data show CDR1 as SNHLY and CDR2 as FYNNEI. CDR3 in DNA: TGTGCCAGCAGAGGACAGTACGATGGCTACACCTTC. Encoded protein: CASRGQYDGYTF. The complete variable domain, with remaining parts taken from reference TRBV2 and TRBJ1-2, reads EPEVTQTPSHQVTQMGQEVILRCVPISNHLYFYWYRQILGQKVEFLVSFYNNEISEKSEIFDDQFSVERPDGSNFTLKIRSTKLEDSAMYFCASRGQYDGYTFGSGTRLTVV.

This clone was found once. This chain links TRBV18 with TRBJ1-1, with D possibly TRBD1 on 5 matching bases. The CDR3 sequence is 15 residues long. Trimming took 3 bases from V and 7 from J, leaving 18 bases between them. Germline CDR1 KGHSH, CDR2 LQKENI. The CDR3, as DNA: TGTGCCAGCTCACCGGAATATGGGGCCCAATATGAAGCTTTCTTT. Translation gives CASSPEYGAQYEAFF.

The J gene is TRBJ1-6, the V gene TRBV5-6; D is unclear. V was pared by 1 base and J by 8 bases, with 4 bases between. The CDR3 loop spans 12 amino acids. Germline V gene lookup returns CDR1 SGHDT and CDR2 YYEEEE. The CDR3 DNA is TGTGCCAGCAGCTTGCAGGATTCACCCCTCCACTTT. As protein: CASSLQDSPLHF.

V and J are TRBV18 and TRBJ2-3, with D unresolved. CDR3 length: 12 residues. Germline lookup yields CDR1 KGHSH and CDR2 LQKENI. Trimming left V 6 bases short and J 3 bases short, with 7 bases between. The CDR3 protein is CASSSTTDTQYF. The CDR3 DNA is TGTGCCAGCTCCTCGACTACAGATACGCAGTATTTT.

The genes are TRBV7-3 and TRBJ2-2; 7 bases are a match to TRBD1. Germline values: CDR1 SGHTA, CDR2 FQGTGA. Losses at the gene ends were 5 bases for V and 0 bases for J; bases not matched to a gene: 9. There are 17 residues in the CDR3. The CDR3 reads CASSATRDSANTGELFF. CDR3 coding DNA: TGTGCCAGCAGCGCCACAAGGGACAGTGCGAACACCGGGGAGCTGTTTTTT.

The chain is built from TRBV5-5 and TRBJ2-1; 7 nucleotides match TRBD1. Germline loops: CDR1 SGHKS, CDR2 YYEKEE (reference sequence). J gave up 4 bases and V 0 bases, and 4 bases lay outside the gene matches. There are 15 residues in the CDR3. The CDR3 DNA reads as TGTGCCAGCAGCTTGGAAGGGACAGATTACAATGAGCAGTTCTTC. It translates to CASSLEGTDYNEQFF.

The V and J genes are TRBV5-6 and TRBJ2-7; D possibly corresponds to TRBD1 (6 bases). The CDR3 contains 14 residues. Germline CDR1 reads SGHDT; CDR2 reads YYEEEE. V lost 4 bases, J lost 2 bases, and 13 bases lay in between. The CDR3 spells CASSVNRVAYEQYF. CDR3 coding DNA: TGTGCCAGCAGCGTTAACAGGGTTGCCTACGAGCAGTACTTC.

This chain uses TRBV7-9 with TRBJ1-2, with 11 bases aligning to TRBD1. The V segment lost 2 bases and the J segment 8 bases; nucleotides outside the gene matches: 7. Germline V lookup: CDR1 SEHNR, CDR2 FQNEAQ (reference sequence). This CDR3 has 15 amino acids. CDR3 DNA sequence: TGTGCCAGCAGCTTACCGGGACAGGGGGTCGGAGGCTACACCTTC. Encoded protein: CASSLPGQGVGGYTF.

The chain carries TRBV18 and TRBJ2-5, with unresolved D. Trimming removed 1 base at V and 5 bases at J, with 11 bases between. The length of the CDR3 is 14 residues. Per germline, CDR1 KGHSH and CDR2 LQKENI. The DNA for the CDR3 is TGTGCCAGCTCACCACTGGATGCCGGGGAGACCCAGTACTTC. Its protein product is CASSPLDAGETQYF.

The chain recombines TRBV9 with TRBJ1-3; D gene ambiguous. CDR1 is SGDLS and CDR2 is YYNGEE in the germline V gene. The CDR3 loop spans 15 amino acids. Between the trimmed V and J ends, which lost 2 bases and 0 bases, there was a span of 9 bases. CDR3 amino acids: CASSVYGTSGNTIYF. The CDR3 DNA sequence: TGTGCCAGCAGCGTTTACGGTACCTCTGGAAACACCATATATTTT.

This clone has only a few counts. The chain uses TRBV5-1 and TRBJ1-3, with D hard to call. V lost 1 base, J lost 12 bases, and 14 bases lay in between. Germline values: CDR1 SGHRS, CDR2 YFSETQ. The CDR3 is 13 amino acids. The CDR3 loop reads CASSLSGSTHIYF. CDR3 nucleotides: TGCGCCAGCAGCTTGTCGGGTTCCACTCACATATATTTT.

The chain uses TRBV5-5 and TRBJ1-4; a weak D match, TRBD1 (5 bases). V lost 4 bases to trimming and J lost 0 bases, with 10 bases between them. This CDR3 contains 15 residues. CDR1 and CDR2 (germline): SGHKS, YYEKEE (reference sequence). CDR3 residues: CASSLGAATNEKLFF. In DNA form, the CDR3 reads TGTGCCAGCAGCCTTGGGGCCGCAACTAATGAAAAACTGTTTTTT. The full variable domain, in which reference TRBV5-5 and TRBJ1-4 provide the parts outside the CDR3, is DAGVTQSPTHLIKTRGQQVTLRCSPISGHKSVSWYQQVLGQGPQFIFQYYEKEERGRGNFPDRFSARQFPNYSSELNVNALLLGDSALYLCASSLGAATNEKLFFGSGTQLSVL.